One and the same sample provided the 18 T cell receptor beta chains below, sequenced in a study of T cell repertoires in cytomegalovirus infection. TCRdb analysed the reads with MiXCR anew, one entry per CDR3 protein. This table has around 330,000 distinct CDR3 sequences, roughly a sixth appearing once. The source material was PBMCs. The receptors come from a human donor in good health (CMV status not recorded). Some clones in this sample may be carry-over from other donors' samples.

The V and J genes are TRBV10-3 and TRBJ1-2; 7 positions agree with TRBD1. Germline CDR1 and CDR2: ENHRY and SYGVKD. V dropped 0 bases and J dropped 4; count of bases not matched to a gene: 8. The CDR3 extends over 16 amino acids. The CDR3, as DNA: TGTGCCATCAGTGAGTCGACTAGGACAGGCTCCTATGGCTACACCTTC. Translated: CAISESTRTGSYGYTF.

This clonotype was counted many times. This sequence joins TRBV6-5 and TRBJ1-6, with a possible D match to TRBD1 (6 bases). Trimming removed 0 bases from V and 13 bases from J, with 22 bases in between. Germline V lookup: CDR1 MNHEY, CDR2 SVGAGI. CDR3 length equals 17 residues. For the CDR3, the DNA is TGTGCCAGCAGTTACTCGACGGCGAGGGGGTCGGCGGGGCCCCTCCACTTT. Its protein is CASSYSTARGSAGPLHF.

The chain carries TRBV5-4 and TRBJ2-3; TRBD2 matches at 11 bases. Looked up from germline, CDR1 is SGHNT and CDR2 is YYREEE (reference sequence). V trimming: 4 bases; J trimming: 2 bases; junction bases outside the gene matches: 6. The CDR3 is 16 amino acids. CDR3 sequence reads: CASSARLAGTTDTQYF. CDR3 DNA sequence: TGTGCCAGCAGCGCCCGACTAGCGGGGACCACAGATACGCAGTATTTT.

This clonotype appeared many times. The gene calls are TRBV6-2 or TRBV6-3 and TRBJ2-1; 8 nucleotides align to TRBD2. CDR1 is MNHEY and CDR2 is SVGEGT in the germline V gene. Trimming cost V 2 bases and J 0 bases; bases outside gene matches: 9. The CDR3 spans 18 residues. In DNA form, the CDR3 reads TGTGCCAGCAGTTACCCCCAACTAGCGGTGGGCTCCTACAATGAGCAGTTCTTC. Translating it yields CASSYPQLAVGSYNEQFF.

V and J are TRBV20-1 and TRBJ2-5; 8 bases align to TRBD2. Unmatched junction bases numbered 3, after V lost 5 bases and J lost 1 base. Germline values: CDR1 DFQATT, CDR2 SNEGSKA (reference sequence). The CDR3 is 13 amino acids. The CDR3 nucleotides read TGCAGTGCTCCGGGACTAGTCCAAGAGACCCAGTACTTC. It yields the protein CSAPGLVQETQYF.

The chain combines TRBV4-1 with TRBJ2-7, with 9 positions matching TRBD2. The ends lost 1 base at V and 2 bases at J; junction bases unmatched: 0. Germline lookup yields CDR1 MGHRA and CDR2 YSYEKL. The CDR3 spans 14 residues. CDR3 in DNA: TGCGCCAGCAGCCAAGCTAGCGGGGCCTACGAGCAGTACTTC. It yields the protein CASSQASGAYEQYF.

This clonotype was recorded at least ten times. The chain couples TRBV3-1 to TRBJ2-3; D is undetermined. V shed 0 bases and J shed 0 bases, with 25 bases lying between them. The CDR3 extends over 21 amino acids. In germline, CDR1 is LGHDT, CDR2 YNNKEL (reference sequence). For the CDR3, the DNA is TGTGCCAGCAGCCAAGATCTAAGCGATCCGTCGACCGACGTTAGCACAGATACGCAGTATTTT. Residues: CASSQDLSDPSTDVSTDTQYF.

J is TRBJ1-4 and V is TRBV4-1; D is perhaps TRBD1 (5 bases). The V end lost 1 base, the J end lost 7 bases, and 10 bases lay between the germline ends. Germline CDR1 MGHRA, CDR2 YSYEKL. The CDR3 is made up of 14 amino acids. This chain's CDR3 is CASSQAWGIEKLFF. CDR3 coding DNA: TGCGCCAGCAGCCAAGCTTGGGGGATTGAAAAACTGTTTTTT.

The chain is built from TRBV5-4 and TRBJ1-1, with 7 positions matching TRBD1. The CDR3 loop spans 15 amino acids. Germline CDR1 and CDR2: SGHNT and YYREEE (reference sequence). With 3 bases clipped from V and 0 bases from J, the junction kept 5 bases outside the gene matches. In DNA, the CDR3 is TGTGCCAGCAGCTCTAAACAGGGGATGAACACTGAAGCTTTCTTT. Encoded protein: CASSSKQGMNTEAFF.

The chain links TRBV6-1 to TRBJ2-5; D is ambiguous. Trimming cost V 6 bases and J 2 bases, with 16 bases left between them. This CDR3 is 15 amino acids long. Germline CDR1 reads MNHNS; CDR2 reads SASEGT. This CDR3 is CASSEAMTTQETQYF. The CDR3 nucleotides are TGTGCCAGCAGCGAGGCGATGACAACTCAAGAGACCCAGTACTTC.

This clonotype was observed many times. V usage is TRBV7-2 and J usage is TRBJ1-2; no firm D call. Trimming removed 5 bases at V and 7 bases at J, with 8 bases between. Germline V gene sequence: CDR1 SGHTA, CDR2 FQGNSA. This CDR3 spans 11 amino acids. The CDR3 reads CASSPAGGYTF. DNA of the CDR3: TGTGCCAGCAGCCCGGCGGGTGGCTACACCTTC.

This clonotype was seen a few times. The chain links TRBV27 to TRBJ2-6; D remains ambiguous. Per germline, CDR1 MNHEY and CDR2 SMNVEV (reference sequence). V was pared by 6 bases and J by 12 bases, with 15 bases between. The CDR3 sequence is 13 residues long. DNA for the CDR3: TGTGCCAGCAGCCCACACCCTACGGTCGTCCTGACTTTC. It encodes CASSPHPTVVLTF.

This clonotype was observed many times. The chain has TRBV7-2 and TRBJ1-2; D is undetermined. This CDR3 has 13 residues. Germline V gene lookup returns CDR1 SGHTA and CDR2 FQGNSA. The V end lost 5 bases, the J end lost 8 bases, and 15 bases lay between the germline ends. CDR3 in amino acids: CASSERAAAGYTF. CDR3 in DNA: TGTGCCAGCAGCGAGAGGGCCGCGGCCGGCTACACCTTC.

The chain has TRBV12-3 or TRBV12-4 and TRBJ2-1; 8 nucleotides match TRBD2. The CDR3 runs to 15 residues. The junction had 8 bases not matched to a gene; V was cut back by 5 bases and J by 5 bases. CDR3 DNA sequence: TGTGCCAGCAGTATTACAGCGGGAGCCAACAATGAGCAGTTCTTC. This gives the protein CASSITAGANNEQFF.

This chain joins TRBV5-4 and TRBJ2-5; 8 positions agree with TRBD1. The germline gives CDR1 SGHNT, CDR2 YYREEE (reference sequence). This CDR3 is 14 amino acids long. V shed 3 bases and J 4 bases; nucleotides not matched to a gene: 5. This CDR3 is CASSSQTGVETQYF. CDR3 bases: TGTGCCAGCAGCTCGCAGACAGGGGTAGAGACCCAGTACTTC.

The J gene is TRBJ1-5, the V gene TRBV24-1; D might be TRBD1 (5 bases). V lost 7 bases and J lost 5, with 14 bases in between. The length of the CDR3 is 14 residues. CDR1 is KGHDR and CDR2 is SFDVKD in the germline V gene. CDR3 sequence: CATSRSGVDQPQHF. CDR3 in DNA: TGTGCCACCAGCCGGTCGGGGGTCGATCAGCCCCAGCATTTT.

This clonotype appeared a single time. The chain carries TRBV10-3 and TRBJ1-1, with TRBD1 identical over 10 bases. Per germline, CDR1 ENHRY and CDR2 SYGVKD. After removal of 4 bases from V and 4 bases from J, the junction contained 9 bases not matched to a gene. This CDR3 region has 16 residues. The DNA for the CDR3 is TGTGCCATCAGTGTCTCCGGAAGGACAGGGGGCACTGAAGCTTTCTTT. Protein: CAISVSGRTGGTEAFF.

This clonotype came up many times. CDR3 sequence reads: CASSLGQGNEQFF. The CDR3 DNA follows: TGTGCCAGCAGCTTAGGACAGGGCAATGAGCAGTTCTTC. The V call is TRBV7-2, the J call TRBJ2-1; 7 positions agree with TRBD1. The CDR3 is made up of 13 amino acids. In germline, CDR1 is SGHTA, CDR2 FQGNSA. Losses at the gene ends were 1 base for V and 6 bases for J; bases not matched to a gene: 0.